This T cell receptor beta chain comes out of a study of T-cell reconstitution after alpha-beta-depleted transplantation in children. Germline CDR1 is DFQATT and CDR2 is SNEGSKA (reference sequence). V gave up 1 base and J gave up 0 bases, with 15 bases separating them. The CDR3 contains 17 residues. This clonotype was observed at least ten times. A TCRbeta library incorporating unique molecular identifiers was prepared. Each CDR3 protein gets one entry after TCRdb re-called the PCR reads with MiXCR. The data contain over 550,000 distinct CDR3 sequences, approximately 10% of them singletons. The chain employs TRBV20-1 and TRBJ2-2; D is tentatively TRBD1 or TRBD2 (5 bases each). Sequences were derived from PBMCs from the stem cell graft donor, sampled from the stem cell graft. The sequence derives from a human donor who donated a stem cell graft to a child with acute myeloid leukemia. Here the CDR3 reads CSARVDGMGPNTGELFF. The CDR3 nucleotides are TGCAGTGCTAGAGTAGACGGGATGGGGCCGAACACCGGGGAGCTGTTTTTT.